This T cell receptor (beta chain) was sequenced for a study of blood T cell repertoires in COVID-19. Produced via immunoSEQ multiplex PCR; TCRdb's table is partial and in-frame only. Of 100,000 to 150,000 clones listed, over 75% were seen once; the top ten hold less than 8.5%. Germline CDR1 is KGHDR and CDR2 is SFDVKD. V was cut by 1 base and J by 8 bases, with 10 bases left in between. This CDR3 has 13 residues. This clone came up once. What was sequenced was peripheral blood. The gene calls are TRBV24-1 and TRBJ1-2; D remains ambiguous. This receptor was identified in an elderly man with active or convalescent COVID-19. In nucleotides, the CDR3 is TGTGCCACCAGTGATTTTTCGGGAGGGGGCTACACCTTC. Its translation: CATSDFSGGGYTF.